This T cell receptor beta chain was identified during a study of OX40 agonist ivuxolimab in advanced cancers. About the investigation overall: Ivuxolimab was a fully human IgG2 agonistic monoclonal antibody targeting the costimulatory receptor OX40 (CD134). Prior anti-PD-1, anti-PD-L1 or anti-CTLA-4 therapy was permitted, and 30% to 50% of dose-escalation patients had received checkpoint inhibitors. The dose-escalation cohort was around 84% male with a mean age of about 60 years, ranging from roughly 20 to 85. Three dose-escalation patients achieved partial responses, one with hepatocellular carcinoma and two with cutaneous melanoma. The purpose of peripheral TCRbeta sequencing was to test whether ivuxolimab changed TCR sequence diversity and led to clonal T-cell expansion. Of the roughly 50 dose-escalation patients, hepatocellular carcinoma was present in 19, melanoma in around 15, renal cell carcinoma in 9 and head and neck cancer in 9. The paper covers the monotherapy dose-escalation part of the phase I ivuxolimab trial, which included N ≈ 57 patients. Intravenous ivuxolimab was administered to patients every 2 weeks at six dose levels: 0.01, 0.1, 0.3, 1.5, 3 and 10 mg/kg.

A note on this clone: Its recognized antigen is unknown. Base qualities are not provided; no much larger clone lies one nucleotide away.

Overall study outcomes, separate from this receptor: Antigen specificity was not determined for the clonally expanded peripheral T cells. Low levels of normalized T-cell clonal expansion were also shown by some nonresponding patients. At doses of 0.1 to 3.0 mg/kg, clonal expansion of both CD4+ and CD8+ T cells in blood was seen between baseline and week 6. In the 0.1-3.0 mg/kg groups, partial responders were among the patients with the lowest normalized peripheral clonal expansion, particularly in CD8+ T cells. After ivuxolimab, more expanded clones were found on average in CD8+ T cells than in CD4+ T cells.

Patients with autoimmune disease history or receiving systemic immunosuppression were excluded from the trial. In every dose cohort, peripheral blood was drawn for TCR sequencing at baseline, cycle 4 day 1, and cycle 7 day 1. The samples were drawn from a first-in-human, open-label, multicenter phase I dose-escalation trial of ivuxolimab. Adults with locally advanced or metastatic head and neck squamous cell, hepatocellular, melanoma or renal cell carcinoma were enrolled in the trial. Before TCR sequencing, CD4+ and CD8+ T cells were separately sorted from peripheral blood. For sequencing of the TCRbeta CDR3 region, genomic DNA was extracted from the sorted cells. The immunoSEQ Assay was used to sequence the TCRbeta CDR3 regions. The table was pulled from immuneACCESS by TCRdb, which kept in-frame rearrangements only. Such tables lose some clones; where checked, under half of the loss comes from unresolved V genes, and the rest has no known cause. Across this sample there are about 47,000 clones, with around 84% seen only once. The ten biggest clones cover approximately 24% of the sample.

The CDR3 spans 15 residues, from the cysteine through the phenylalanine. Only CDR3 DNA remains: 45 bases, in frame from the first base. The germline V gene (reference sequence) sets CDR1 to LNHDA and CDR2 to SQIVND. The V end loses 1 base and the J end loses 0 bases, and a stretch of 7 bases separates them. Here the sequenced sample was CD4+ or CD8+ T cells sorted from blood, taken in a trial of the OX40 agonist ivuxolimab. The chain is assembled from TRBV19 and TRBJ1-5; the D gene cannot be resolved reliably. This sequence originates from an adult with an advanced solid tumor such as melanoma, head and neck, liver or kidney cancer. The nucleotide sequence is TGTGCCAGTAGTATAGCCCAGTATAGCAATCAGCCCCAGCATTTT. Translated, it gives CASSIAQYSNQPQHF.